This is a list of T cell receptor beta chains from one sample in a study of T cells in Graves' hyperthyroidism and ophthalmopathy. Each CDR3 protein is one row after TCRdb ran MiXCR on the multiplex PCR reads. The repertoire consists of approximately 600,000 distinct CDR3 sequences, with more than 20% occurring once and the leading ten covering 30% to 40%. Material for sequencing was blood. Receptors originate from a man under 40 with Graves' ophthalmopathy. Each CDR3 is given without its conserved first and last residue. The order of the fields is J gene, V gene, CDR3 protein.

j_gene: TRBJ1-4
v_gene: TRBV10-3
CDR3aa: AISEGVGEKLF

j_gene: TRBJ2-5
v_gene: TRBV5-1
CDR3aa: ASSSSGGKTQY

j_gene: TRBJ2-4
v_gene: TRBV27
CDR3aa: ASRRGQGPIRIQY

j_gene: TRBJ1-4
v_gene: TRBV12-3/TRBV12-4
CDR3aa: ASSLSQGATNEKLF

j_gene: TRBJ2-4
v_gene: TRBV24-1
CDR3aa: ASRGRDKGNIQY

j_gene: TRBJ2-3
v_gene: TRBV14
CDR3aa: ASRRTSGRVQY

j_gene: TRBJ2-1
v_gene: TRBV3-1
CDR3aa: ASSLLDNEQF

j_gene: TRBJ2-7
v_gene: TRBV7-9
CDR3aa: ASSLAQGGRDYEQY

j_gene: TRBJ2-7
v_gene: TRBV6-1
CDR3aa: ASRRDRGYEQY

j_gene: TRBJ2-6
v_gene: TRBV12-5
CDR3aa: ASGFGTGHAPGANVLT

j_gene: TRBJ1-3
v_gene: TRBV28
CDR3aa: ASSYRVGNTIY

j_gene: TRBJ2-5
v_gene: TRBV2
CDR3aa: ASRMDDGIIQETQY

j_gene: TRBJ2-2
v_gene: TRBV9
CDR3aa: ASSVAGVTGELF

j_gene: TRBJ2-1
v_gene: TRBV18
CDR3aa: ASSPKAGESEQF

j_gene: TRBJ1-2
v_gene: TRBV10-3
CDR3aa: AISERKTYGYT

j_gene: TRBJ1-1
v_gene: TRBV11-2
CDR3aa: ASSLEGGSTEAF

j_gene: TRBJ2-1
v_gene: TRBV28
CDR3aa: ASSPLWDEGLAGPYNEQF

j_gene: TRBJ2-3
v_gene: TRBV5-1
CDR3aa: ASSPLKVAGMTDTQY

j_gene: TRBJ2-5
v_gene: TRBV6-6
CDR3aa: ASSYSFTRRETQY

j_gene: TRBJ1-5
v_gene: TRBV28
CDR3aa: ASSFGTGYNQPQH

j_gene: TRBJ2-4
v_gene: TRBV15
CDR3aa: ATSIKGETKNIQY

j_gene: TRBJ1-5
v_gene: TRBV28
CDR3aa: ATKKRDQPQH

j_gene: TRBJ1-2
v_gene: TRBV24-1
CDR3aa: ATSDGTGGFYGYT

j_gene: TRBJ2-1
v_gene: TRBV5-5
CDR3aa: ASSIGTLYNEQF

j_gene: TRBJ2-1
v_gene: TRBV6-1
CDR3aa: ASSKGLAGLGEQF

j_gene: TRBJ2-1
v_gene: TRBV19
CDR3aa: ASSIAGRVGDNEQF

j_gene: TRBJ1-2
v_gene: TRBV5-1
CDR3aa: ASSLDDFSNYGYT

j_gene: TRBJ2-1
v_gene: TRBV7-3
CDR3aa: ASSVTSGPSYNEQF

j_gene: TRBJ2-5
v_gene: TRBV4-1
CDR3aa: ASSHPSWNQETQY

j_gene: TRBJ2-1
v_gene: TRBV2
CDR3aa: ASSGREYNEQF

j_gene: TRBJ1-5
v_gene: TRBV4-1
CDR3aa: ASSQEFGTGDNQPQH

j_gene: TRBJ2-1
v_gene: TRBV6-6
CDR3aa: ASSYSIGTEDNGQF

j_gene: TRBJ2-1
v_gene: TRBV11-2
CDR3aa: ASSLVWVSYNEQF

j_gene: TRBJ2-2
v_gene: TRBV3-1
CDR3aa: ASSRGLELF

j_gene: TRBJ2-5
v_gene: TRBV7-9
CDR3aa: ASSQGQGALETQY

j_gene: TRBJ2-5
v_gene: TRBV7-8
CDR3aa: ASSALNSGRKETQY